This TCR beta chain emerged from a study of T cell responses to AZD1222 COVID-19 vaccine. Whole-study findings and limits: Spike as a whole was targeted by vaccine-associated CD4 TCRs, dominant at 160-218 and 743-854. In a largely white British group with more females than males, clonal diversity was possibly underestimated.

Clones were sequenced by immunoSEQ multiplex PCR, and TCRdb holds only the in-frame ones, with some missing. The sample carries approximately 90,000 clones, roughly 85% recorded once. Germline V gene lookup returns CDR1 MNHEY and CDR2 SVGAGI. CDR3 length: 14 residues. V was pared by 9 bases and J by 3 bases, with 10 bases of the junction left unmatched. A word on this clone: Its antigen is still unknown.

The rearrangement uses TRBV6-5 and TRBJ2-7; 8 bases are shared with TRBD2. Sequencing used peripheral blood, obtained on day 0 of AZD1222 vaccination. This TCR was sampled from an adult in good health. The CDR3 reads CASSGGRHDYEQYF. The CDR3 DNA sequence: TGTGCCAGTTCGGGCGGGAGGCACGACTACGAGCAGTACTTC.